The 28 T cell receptor beta chains below come from one sample, sequenced in a study of technical replicates of blood from a handful of donors. Repertoires were generated with immunoSEQ multiplex PCR, while TCRdb's copy carries only in-frame clones and drops some. In the table there are approximately 97,000 clones, about 95% of which are singletons. Specimen: T cells isolated from PBMCs. These receptors originate from a human donor in good health.

The chain employs TRBV27 and TRBJ1-3, with a weak D call TRBD1 (6 bases). The germline V gene has CDR1 MNHEY and CDR2 SMNVEV (reference sequence). V dropped 2 bases and J dropped 4 bases, with 9 bases sitting between them. CDR3 length equals 14 residues. The DNA for the CDR3 is TGTGCCAGCAGTTTACAGGGGCCAGGAAACACCATATATTTT. This gives the protein CASSLQGPGNTIYF.

This sequence joins TRBV7-8 and TRBJ2-5; TRBD2 matches 11 bases. CDR3 length: 15 amino acids. The V gene end was trimmed by 2 bases and the J gene end by 5 bases; junction bases not matched to a gene: 4. CDR1 SGHVS and CDR2 FQNEAQ come from the germline V gene. CDR3 nucleotides: TGTGCCAGCAGCTTATTAGCGGGAGGGGATGAGACCCAGTACTTC. It encodes CASSLLAGGDETQYF.

The chain carries TRBV6-5 and TRBJ2-1; D is unresolved. The CDR3 has 15 amino acids. Germline V gene data show CDR1 as MNHEY and CDR2 as SVGAGI. Deletions cut 0 bases from V and 2 bases from J, with 8 bases between. In nucleotides, the CDR3 is TGTGCCAGCAGTTACTCGCGGAAGACCTACAATGAGCAGTTCTTC. This sequence encodes CASSYSRKTYNEQFF.

V and J are TRBV9 and TRBJ2-7, with 8 nucleotides matching TRBD2. CDR1 and CDR2 (germline): SGDLS, YYNGEE. The CDR3 loop spans 15 amino acids. Losses at the gene ends were 1 base for V and 3 bases for J; bases not matched to a gene: 6. The CDR3 sequence: CASSVFAGGGYEQYF. CDR3 bases: TGTGCCAGCAGCGTATTTGCGGGGGGCGGCTACGAGCAGTACTTC.

The chain joins TRBV7-3 to TRBJ1-2, with TRBD1 matching over 7 bases. The V gene's germline CDR1 is SGHTA and CDR2 FQGTGA. The CDR3 is 16 amino acids. The ends lost 5 bases at V and 5 bases at J; junction bases unmatched: 14. CDR3 sequence: CASSPETGLPPYGYTF. The DNA of the CDR3 is TGTGCCAGCAGCCCTGAGACAGGGCTGCCCCCTTATGGCTACACCTTC.

The gene calls are TRBV13 and TRBJ2-6; D remains unclear. Trimming stripped 0 bases from V and 6 bases from J, with 18 bases between. The germline CDR1 and CDR2 sequences are PRHDT and FYEKMQ (reference sequence). The CDR3 spans 18 residues. The CDR3 nucleotides read TGTGCCAGCAGCTTAGGCCCGGGTCAGCTCTATCCGGCCAACGTCCTGACTTTC. Protein: CASSLGPGQLYPANVLTF.

The CDR3 DNA follows: TGTGCCAGCAGTGCCTCGAAGACAGGGAACACCGGGGAGCTGTTTTTT. Protein sequence: CASSASKTGNTGELFF. The genes are TRBV6-1 and TRBJ2-2; a weak D match, TRBD1 (6 bases). Trimming stripped 4 bases from V and 1 base from J, with 13 bases between. Germline-derived CDR1 and CDR2 are MNHNS and SASEGT. CDR3 length equals 16 residues.

The V and J genes are TRBV4-2 and TRBJ2-1, with TRBD2 identical over 13 bases. This CDR3 region has 19 residues. Trimming at V came to 0 bases and at J to 5 bases, leaving 10 bases not matched to a gene. CDR1 is LGHNA, CDR2 YNFKEQ, per germline. CDR3 protein: CASSQDWVTSGRVDNEQFF. DNA of the CDR3: TGTGCCAGCAGCCAAGATTGGGTTACTAGCGGGAGGGTCGACAATGAGCAGTTCTTC.

The J gene is TRBJ2-1, the V gene TRBV19; TRBD2 agrees at 12 bases. V gave up 4 bases and J gave up 8 bases; unmatched junction bases: 6. The germline gives CDR1 LNHDA, CDR2 SQIVND (reference sequence). The CDR3 is 15 amino acids. CDR3 coding DNA: TGTGCCAGTAGTAGACTAGCGGGAGTTGTCGATGAGCAGTTCTTC. It yields the protein CASSRLAGVVDEQFF.

Details on this clone: Just one base apart from a much larger clone, this may be a read error. The chain employs TRBV5-5 and TRBJ2-2; 10 bases are a match to TRBD2. V lost 3 bases, J lost 3 bases, and 2 bases stayed unmatched. CDR3 length: 15 residues. Per the germline V gene, CDR1 is SGHKS and CDR2 is YYEKEE (reference sequence). The CDR3: CASSSLAGDTGELFF. For the CDR3, the DNA is TGTGCCAGCAGCTCTCTAGCGGGAGACACCGGGGAGCTGTTTTTT.

J is TRBJ2-3 and V is TRBV6-1; TRBD1 matches at 7 bases. Germline CDR1 reads MNHNS; CDR2 reads SASEGT. The CDR3 runs 15 residues. Trimming cost V 5 bases and J 6 bases; bases outside gene matches: 11. In nucleotides, the CDR3 is TGTGCCAGCAGTAAGAGGGGGCTTAACTTGGATACGCAGTATTTT. Translated, it gives CASSKRGLNLDTQYF.

This clone was seen a single time. The rearrangement links TRBV2 to TRBJ2-7, with D maybe TRBD2 (6 bases). The CDR3 runs to 13 residues. V was shortened by 3 bases and J by 4 bases, with 10 bases between the two germline ends. Germline V gene lookup returns CDR1 SNHLY and CDR2 FYNNEI. In DNA form, the CDR3 reads TGTGCCAGCAGTGACGGGACTCGTTACGAGCAGTACTTC. This sequence encodes CASSDGTRYEQYF.

This chain links TRBV30 with TRBJ2-7, with TRBD1 matching over 7 bases. The trim removed 4 bases at V and 5 bases at J, leaving 5 bases unmatched. Germline values: CDR1 GTSNPN, CDR2 SVGIG (reference sequence). The CDR3 covers 12 residues. CDR3 coding DNA: TGTGCCTGGAACAGGGGCGACGACGAGCAGTACTTC. This encodes CAWNRGDDEQYF.

The chain joins TRBV11-2 to TRBJ1-1, with D perhaps TRBD1 (5 bases). The CDR3 has 14 amino acids. The ends were cut back, 3 bases at V and 0 bases at J, with 8 bases in the middle. Germline V gives CDR1 SGHAT, CDR2 FQNNGV. CDR3 sequence: CASSLTVVNTEAFF. The CDR3 DNA follows: TGTGCCAGCAGCTTGACAGTAGTGAACACTGAAGCTTTCTTT.

The chain combines TRBV10-3 with TRBJ2-1; 9 bases line up with TRBD2. This CDR3 has 14 amino acids. Germline CDR1 is ENHRY and CDR2 is SYGVKD. The V gene end was trimmed by 6 bases and the J gene end by 5 bases; junction bases not matched to a gene: 5. Written as DNA, the CDR3 is TGTGCCATCAGGGCGGGAGGGTACCACAATGAGCAGTTCTTC. Its protein is CAIRAGGYHNEQFF.

The J gene is TRBJ2-2, the V gene TRBV7-6; 15 nucleotides agree with TRBD2. Germline-derived CDR1 and CDR2 are SGHVS and FNYEAQ. This CDR3 region has 18 residues. V dropped 1 base and J dropped 6; count of bases not matched to a gene: 6. The CDR3 sequence is CASSLERTSGRGAGELFF. The CDR3 DNA sequence: TGTGCCAGCAGCTTAGAACGGACTAGCGGGAGGGGAGCCGGGGAGCTGTTTTTT.

The chain recombines TRBV29-1 with TRBJ2-2, with D maybe TRBD1 (6 bases). Germline CDR1 is SQVTM and CDR2 is ANQGSEA. The CDR3 is 15 residues long. Trimming pared 3 bases from V and 4 bases from J, leaving 15 bases between. The CDR3 sequence: CSVDKSGAGTGELFF. The CDR3 nucleotides are TGCAGCGTTGATAAGTCAGGGGCCGGCACCGGGGAGCTGTTTTTT.

J is TRBJ2-3 and V is TRBV5-1; 15 bases line up with TRBD2. Looked up from germline, CDR1 is SGHRS and CDR2 is YFSETQ. J was trimmed by 3 bases and V by 4 bases; bases with no gene match: 3. The CDR3 loop spans 16 amino acids. CDR3 residues: CASSGLAGGMTDTQYF. CDR3 DNA sequence: TGCGCCAGCAGCGGACTAGCGGGAGGGATGACAGATACGCAGTATTTT.

V is TRBV7-2 and J is TRBJ2-2; 14 positions match TRBD2. The CDR3 totals 16 residues. The ends lost 8 bases at V and 5 bases at J; junction bases unmatched: 7. CDR1 SGHTA and CDR2 FQGNSA come from the germline V gene. For the CDR3, the DNA is TGTGCCAGCGGCACTCGACTAGCGGGAGGGACCGGGGAGCTGTTTTTT. It yields the protein CASGTRLAGGTGELFF.

The chain employs TRBV28 and TRBJ1-2; TRBD1 matches at 9 bases. CDR1 MDHEN and CDR2 SYDVKM come from the germline V gene. The J segment lost 4 bases and the V segment lost 6 bases, leaving 9 bases of the junction unmatched. The CDR3 runs to 15 residues. The CDR3 protein is CASSVPGQGSYGYTF. The DNA of the CDR3 is TGTGCCAGCAGCGTCCCGGGACAGGGTTCCTATGGCTACACCTTC.

The V and J genes are TRBV29-1 and TRBJ1-1, with D possibly matching TRBD1 (5 bases). The V gene's germline CDR1 is SQVTM and CDR2 ANQGSEA. This CDR3 is 13 amino acids long. The V end was cut by 7 bases, the J end by 4 bases, with 16 bases between. The CDR3 DNA follows: TGCAGCGAAACAGGATCCTGGGGCACTGAAGCTTTCTTT. This gives the protein CSETGSWGTEAFF.

The chain links TRBV4-1 to TRBJ2-1, with 9 bases that match TRBD2. The CDR3 runs to 15 residues. V was pared by 2 bases and J by 3 bases, with 2 bases of the junction left unmatched. Per the germline V gene, CDR1 is MGHRA and CDR2 is YSYEKL. The CDR3 spells CASSQLAGLYNEQFF. CDR3 DNA: TGCGCCAGCAGCCAACTAGCGGGGCTCTACAATGAGCAGTTCTTC.

The chain carries TRBV6-1 and TRBJ1-5; D gene unclear. CDR1 MNHNS and CDR2 SASEGT come from the germline V gene. The CDR3 extends over 15 amino acids. V dropped 7 bases and J dropped 0 bases, with 13 bases sitting between them. DNA for the CDR3: TGTGCCAGCAACGAGGGCAGGTATAGCAATCAGCCCCAGCATTTT. As protein: CASNEGRYSNQPQHF.

The chain couples TRBV12-5 to TRBJ1-1; tentatively, D is TRBD1 (5 bases). Germline-derived CDR1 and CDR2 are LGHNT and FRNRAP. V lost 0 bases to trimming and J lost 6 bases, with 17 bases between them. This CDR3 spans 16 amino acids. DNA for the CDR3: TGTGCTAGTGGTTTGGTACTTACCGGCAGGGAGGCTGAAGCTTTCTTT. Its protein is CASGLVLTGREAEAFF. The full variable domain, with the rest looked up from reference TRBV12-5 and TRBJ1-1, is DARVTQTPRHKVTEMGQEVTMRCQPILGHNTVFWYRQTMMQGLELLAYFRNRAPLDDSGMPKDRFSAEMPDATLATLKIQPSEPRDSAVYFCASGLVLTGREAEAFFGQGTRLTVV.

A note on this clone: The sample contains more than one DNA sequence encoding this CDR3. The chain recombines TRBV27 with TRBJ1-2, with a tentative D call TRBD1 (6 bases). Trimming pared 6 bases from V and 2 bases from J, leaving 10 bases between. The CDR3 consists of 13 residues. The germline gives CDR1 MNHEY, CDR2 SMNVEV (reference sequence). The CDR3 here is CASRAGQNYGYTF. The CDR3 DNA sequence: TGTGCCAGCAGAGCAGGACAGAACTATGGCTACACCTTC.

This chain connects TRBV30 to TRBJ1-1; D remains unclear. The CDR3 consists of 13 residues. V was clipped by 4 bases and J by 0 bases, with 9 bases between them. CDR1 GTSNPN and CDR2 SVGIG come from the germline V gene (reference sequence). The CDR3 protein is CAWTMDLNTEAFF. In DNA, the CDR3 is TGTGCCTGGACGATGGACTTGAACACTGAAGCTTTCTTT.

The chain joins TRBV4-3 to TRBJ2-3; 7 positions match TRBD1. V was clipped by 0 bases and J by 0 bases; unmatched bases: 0. Germline-derived CDR1 and CDR2 are LGHNA and YSLEER. The CDR3 spans 15 residues. CDR3 amino acids: CASSQDRGSTDTQYF. CDR3 bases: TGCGCCAGCAGCCAAGACAGGGGGAGCACAGATACGCAGTATTTT.

CDR3 amino acids: CASSEPGQGLYEQYF. The DNA for the CDR3 is TGTGCCAGCAGTGAACCGGGACAGGGTCTCTACGAGCAGTACTTC. The chain recombines TRBV6-1 with TRBJ2-7; TRBD1 matches at 9 bases. This CDR3 is 15 amino acids long. V lost 2 bases and J lost 3; bases outside the gene matches: 5. Germline CDR1 reads MNHNS; CDR2 reads SASEGT.